One sample yielded the 2 T cell receptor beta chains listed below, sequenced in a study of CD8+ T cells in alopecia areata. Extracted RNA was reverse transcribed into cDNA, the sequencing template. Only in-frame clones appear in the TCRdb table, and some are missing; sequencing was by immunoSEQ multiplex PCR. The sample lists over 120,000 clones, 58% occurring once. The sample here was CD4+ T cells sorted from blood, taken at week 0. These receptors were collected from a human donor with alopecia areata.

The chain uses TRBV5-1 and TRBJ2-6; the match to TRBD1 covers 9 bases. The V gene end was trimmed by 4 bases and the J gene end by 2 bases; junction bases not matched to a gene: 7. The CDR3 contains 17 residues. The germline V gene has CDR1 SGHRS and CDR2 YFSETQ. CDR3 loop: CASSMDRGSAGANVLTF. The CDR3 DNA sequence: TGCGCCAGCAGCATGGACAGGGGTTCGGCTGGGGCCAACGTCCTGACTTTC.

Points on this clone: Within the sample, other DNA sequences also encode this same CDR3. The J gene is TRBJ1-1, the V gene TRBV29-1, with D maybe TRBD1 (6 bases). This CDR3 is built from 12 residues. V was clipped by 3 bases and J by 3 bases, with 8 bases between them. The germline gives CDR1 SQVTM, CDR2 ANQGSEA. The CDR3 DNA reads as TGCAGCGTTGAGGGGGGCGACACTGAAGCTTTCTTT. It yields the protein CSVEGGDTEAFF. The whole variable domain, remainder taken from reference TRBV29-1 and TRBJ1-1, is SAVISQKPSRDICQRGTSLTIQCQVDSQVTMMFWYRQQPGQSLTLIATANQGSEATYESGFVIDKFPISRPNLTFSTLTVSNMSPEDSSIYLCSVEGGDTEAFFGQGTRLTVV.